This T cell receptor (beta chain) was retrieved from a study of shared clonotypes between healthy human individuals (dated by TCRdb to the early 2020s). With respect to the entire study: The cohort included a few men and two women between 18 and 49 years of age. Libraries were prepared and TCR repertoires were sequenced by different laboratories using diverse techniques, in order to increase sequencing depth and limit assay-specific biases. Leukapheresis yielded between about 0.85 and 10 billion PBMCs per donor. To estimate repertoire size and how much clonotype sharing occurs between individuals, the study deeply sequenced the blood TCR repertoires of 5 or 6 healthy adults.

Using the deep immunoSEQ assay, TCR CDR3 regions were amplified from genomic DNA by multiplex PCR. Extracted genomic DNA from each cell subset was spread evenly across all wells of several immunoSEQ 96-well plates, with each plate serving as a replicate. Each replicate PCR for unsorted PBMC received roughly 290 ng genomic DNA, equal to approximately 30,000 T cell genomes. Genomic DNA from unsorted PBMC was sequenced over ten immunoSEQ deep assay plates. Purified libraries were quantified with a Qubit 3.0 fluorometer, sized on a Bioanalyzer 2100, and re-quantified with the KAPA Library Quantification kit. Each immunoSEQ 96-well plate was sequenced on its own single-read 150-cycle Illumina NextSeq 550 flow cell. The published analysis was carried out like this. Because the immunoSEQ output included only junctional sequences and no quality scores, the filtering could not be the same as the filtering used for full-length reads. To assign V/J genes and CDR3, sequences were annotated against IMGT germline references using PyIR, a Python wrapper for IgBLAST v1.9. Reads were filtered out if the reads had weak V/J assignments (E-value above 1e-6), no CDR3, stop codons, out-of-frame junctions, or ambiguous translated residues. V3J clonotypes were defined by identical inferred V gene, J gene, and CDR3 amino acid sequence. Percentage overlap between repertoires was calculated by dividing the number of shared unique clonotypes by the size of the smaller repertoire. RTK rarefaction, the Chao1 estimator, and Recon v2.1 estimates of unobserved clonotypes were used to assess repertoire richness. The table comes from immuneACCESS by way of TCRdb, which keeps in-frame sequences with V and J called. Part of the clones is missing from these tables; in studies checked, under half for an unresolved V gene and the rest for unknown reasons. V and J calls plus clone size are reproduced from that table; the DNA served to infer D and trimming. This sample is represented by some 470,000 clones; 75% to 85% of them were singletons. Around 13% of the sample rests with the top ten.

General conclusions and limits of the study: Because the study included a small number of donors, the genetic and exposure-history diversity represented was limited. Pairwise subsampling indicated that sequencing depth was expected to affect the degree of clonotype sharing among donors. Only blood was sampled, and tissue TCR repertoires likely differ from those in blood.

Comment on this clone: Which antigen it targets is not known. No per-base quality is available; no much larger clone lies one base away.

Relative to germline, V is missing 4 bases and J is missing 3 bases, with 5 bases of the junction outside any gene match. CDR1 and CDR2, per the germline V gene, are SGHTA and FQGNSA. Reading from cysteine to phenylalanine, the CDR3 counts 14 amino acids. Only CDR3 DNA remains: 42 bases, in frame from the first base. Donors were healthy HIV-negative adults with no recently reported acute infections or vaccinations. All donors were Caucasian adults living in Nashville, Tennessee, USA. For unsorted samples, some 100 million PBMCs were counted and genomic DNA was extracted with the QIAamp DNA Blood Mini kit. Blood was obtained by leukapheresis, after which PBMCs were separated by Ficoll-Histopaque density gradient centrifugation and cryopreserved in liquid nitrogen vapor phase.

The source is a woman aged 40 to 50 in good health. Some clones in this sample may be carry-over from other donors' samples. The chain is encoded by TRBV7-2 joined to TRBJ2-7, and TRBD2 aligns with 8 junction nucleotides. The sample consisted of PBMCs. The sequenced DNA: TGTGCCAGCAGCTCAGCGGGAGTGGGCTACGAGCAGTACTTC. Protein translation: CASSSAGVGYEQYF.